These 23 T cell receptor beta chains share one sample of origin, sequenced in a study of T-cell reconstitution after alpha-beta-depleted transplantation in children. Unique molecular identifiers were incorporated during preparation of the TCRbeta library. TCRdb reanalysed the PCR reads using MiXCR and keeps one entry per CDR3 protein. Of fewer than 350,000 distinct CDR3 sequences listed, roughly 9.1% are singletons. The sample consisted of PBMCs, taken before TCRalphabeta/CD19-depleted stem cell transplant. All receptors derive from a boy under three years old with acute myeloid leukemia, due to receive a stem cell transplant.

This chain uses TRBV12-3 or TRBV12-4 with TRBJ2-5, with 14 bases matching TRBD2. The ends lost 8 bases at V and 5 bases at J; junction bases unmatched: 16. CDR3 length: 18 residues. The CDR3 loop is CASCRFQTSGRASETQYF. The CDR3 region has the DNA TGTGCCAGCTGTCGATTCCAGACTAGCGGGAGGGCATCTGAGACCCAGTACTTC.

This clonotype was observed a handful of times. DNA for the CDR3: TGCGCCAGCAGCGACCTAACGCCGGCGGCGTCCTATGGCTACACCTTC. This gives the protein CASSDLTPAASYGYTF. The chain joins TRBV5-1 to TRBJ1-2; D is undetermined. V shed 4 bases and J shed 4 bases, with 20 bases lying between them. CDR1 and CDR2 from the germline V gene are SGHRS and YFSETQ. This CDR3 region has 16 residues.

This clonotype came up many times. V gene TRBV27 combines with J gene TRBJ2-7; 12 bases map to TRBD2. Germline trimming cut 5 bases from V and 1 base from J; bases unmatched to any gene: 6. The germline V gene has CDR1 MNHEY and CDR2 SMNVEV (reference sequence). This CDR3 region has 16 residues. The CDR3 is CASSPRLAGVSYEQYF. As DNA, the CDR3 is TGTGCCAGCAGTCCGCGACTAGCGGGGGTTTCCTACGAGCAGTACTTC.

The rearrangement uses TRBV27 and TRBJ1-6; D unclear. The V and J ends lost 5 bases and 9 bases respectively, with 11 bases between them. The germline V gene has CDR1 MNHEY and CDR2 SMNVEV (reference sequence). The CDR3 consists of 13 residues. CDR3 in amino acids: CASSNTETSPLHF. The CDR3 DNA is TGTGCCAGCAGTAATACCGAGACTTCACCCCTCCACTTT.

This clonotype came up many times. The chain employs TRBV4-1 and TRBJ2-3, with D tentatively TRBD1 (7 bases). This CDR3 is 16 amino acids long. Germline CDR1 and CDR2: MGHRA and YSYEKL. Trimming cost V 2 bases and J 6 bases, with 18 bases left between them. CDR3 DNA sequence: TGCGCCAGCAGCCAACCTCGGGGGACAGAGGGCGATACGCAGTATTTT. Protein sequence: CASSQPRGTEGDTQYF.

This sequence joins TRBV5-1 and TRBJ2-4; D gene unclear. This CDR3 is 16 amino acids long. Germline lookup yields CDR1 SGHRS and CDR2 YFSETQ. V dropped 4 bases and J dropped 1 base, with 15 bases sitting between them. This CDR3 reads CASSAGWEKAKNIQYF. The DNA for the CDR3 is TGCGCCAGCAGCGCTGGATGGGAAAAGGCCAAAAACATTCAGTACTTC.

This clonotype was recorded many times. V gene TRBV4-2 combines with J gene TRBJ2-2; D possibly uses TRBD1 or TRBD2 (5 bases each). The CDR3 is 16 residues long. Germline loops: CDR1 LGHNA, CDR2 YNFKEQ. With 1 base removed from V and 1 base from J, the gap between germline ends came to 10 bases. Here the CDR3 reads CASSQGGRLNTGELFF. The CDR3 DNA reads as TGTGCCAGCAGCCAAGGGGGGAGACTGAACACCGGGGAGCTGTTTTTT.

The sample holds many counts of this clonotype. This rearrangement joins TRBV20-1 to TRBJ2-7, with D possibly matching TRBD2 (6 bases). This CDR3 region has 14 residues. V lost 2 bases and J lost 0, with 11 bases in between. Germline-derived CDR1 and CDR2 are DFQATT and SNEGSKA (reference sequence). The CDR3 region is CSARPRGNSYEQYF. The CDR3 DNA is TGCAGTGCTAGACCACGGGGGAACTCCTACGAGCAGTACTTC.

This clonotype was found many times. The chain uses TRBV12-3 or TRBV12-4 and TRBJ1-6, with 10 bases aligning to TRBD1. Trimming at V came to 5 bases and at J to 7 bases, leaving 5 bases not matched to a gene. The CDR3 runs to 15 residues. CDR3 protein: CASSTDRGANSPLHF. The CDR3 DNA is TGTGCCAGCAGTACGGACAGGGGGGCAAATTCACCCCTCCACTTT.

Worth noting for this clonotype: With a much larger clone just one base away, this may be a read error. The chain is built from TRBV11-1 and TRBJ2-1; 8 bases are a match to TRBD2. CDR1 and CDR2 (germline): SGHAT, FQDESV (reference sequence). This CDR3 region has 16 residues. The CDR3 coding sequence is TGTGACAGCAGCTTAGGGACTAGTTCAATTTACAATGAGCAGTTCTTC. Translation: CDSSLGTSSIYNEQFF.

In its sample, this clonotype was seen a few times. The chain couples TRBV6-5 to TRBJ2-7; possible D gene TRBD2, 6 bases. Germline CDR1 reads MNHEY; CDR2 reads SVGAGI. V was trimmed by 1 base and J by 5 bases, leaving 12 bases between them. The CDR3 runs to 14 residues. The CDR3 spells CASSYFGPGDEQYF. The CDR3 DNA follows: TGTGCCAGCAGTTACTTCGGTCCGGGGGACGAGCAGTACTTC.

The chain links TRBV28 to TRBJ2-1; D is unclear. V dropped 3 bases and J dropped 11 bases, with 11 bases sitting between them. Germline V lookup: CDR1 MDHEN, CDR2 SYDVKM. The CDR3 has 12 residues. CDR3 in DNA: TGTGCCAGCAGTTTCGGCCGCTCTAAGCAGTTCTTC. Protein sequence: CASSFGRSKQFF.

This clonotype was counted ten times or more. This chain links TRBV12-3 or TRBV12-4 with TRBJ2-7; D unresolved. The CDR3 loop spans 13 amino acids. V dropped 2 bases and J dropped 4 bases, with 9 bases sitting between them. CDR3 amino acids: CASSLKRQYEQYF. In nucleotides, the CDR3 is TGTGCCAGCAGTTTAAAAAGGCAGTACGAGCAGTACTTC.

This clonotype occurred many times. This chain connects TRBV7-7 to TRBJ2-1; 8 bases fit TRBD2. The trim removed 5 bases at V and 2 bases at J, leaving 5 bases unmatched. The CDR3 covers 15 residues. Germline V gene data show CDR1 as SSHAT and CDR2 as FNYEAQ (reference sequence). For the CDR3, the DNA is TGTGCCAGCAGCCTACTAGCGGCCCCCTACAATGAGCAGTTCTTC. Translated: CASSLLAAPYNEQFF.

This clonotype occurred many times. CDR3 DNA: TGCAGCGTTGAAGAGCAGGGGCCCTCCTACGAGCAGTACTTC. Protein sequence: CSVEEQGPSYEQYF. This rearrangement joins TRBV29-1 to TRBJ2-7; tentative D call: TRBD1 (6 bases). V lost 0 bases, J lost 0 bases, and 9 bases lay in between. The CDR3 sequence is 14 residues long. Looked up from germline, CDR1 is SQVTM and CDR2 is ANQGSEA.

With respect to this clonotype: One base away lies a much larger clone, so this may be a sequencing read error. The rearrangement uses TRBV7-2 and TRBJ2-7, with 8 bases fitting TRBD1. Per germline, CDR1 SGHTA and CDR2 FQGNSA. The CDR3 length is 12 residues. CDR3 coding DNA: TGTGCCAGCAGCGGACAGGGCTACGAGCGGTACTTC. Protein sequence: CASSGQGYERYF.

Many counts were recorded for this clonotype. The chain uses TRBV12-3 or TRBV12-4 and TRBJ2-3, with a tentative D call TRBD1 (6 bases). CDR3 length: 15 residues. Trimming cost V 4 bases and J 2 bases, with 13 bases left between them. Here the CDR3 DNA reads TGTGCCAGCAGTTCCCCGAGGGGGTACACAGATACGCAGTATTTT. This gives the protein CASSSPRGYTDTQYF.

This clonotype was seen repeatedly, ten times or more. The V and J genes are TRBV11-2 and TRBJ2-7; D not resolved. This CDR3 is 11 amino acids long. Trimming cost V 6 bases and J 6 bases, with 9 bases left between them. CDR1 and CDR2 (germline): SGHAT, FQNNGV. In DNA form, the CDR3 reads TGTGCCAGCAGAGCCGGCCCCGAGCAGTACTTC. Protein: CASRAGPEQYF.

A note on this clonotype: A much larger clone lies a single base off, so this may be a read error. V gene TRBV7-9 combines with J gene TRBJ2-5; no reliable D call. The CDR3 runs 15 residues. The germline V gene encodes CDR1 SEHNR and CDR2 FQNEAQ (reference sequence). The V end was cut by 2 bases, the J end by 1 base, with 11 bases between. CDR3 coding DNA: TGTGCCAGCAGCTTAAGCGCAGCGTCCCAAGAGACCCAGTACTTC. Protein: CASSLSAASQETQYF.

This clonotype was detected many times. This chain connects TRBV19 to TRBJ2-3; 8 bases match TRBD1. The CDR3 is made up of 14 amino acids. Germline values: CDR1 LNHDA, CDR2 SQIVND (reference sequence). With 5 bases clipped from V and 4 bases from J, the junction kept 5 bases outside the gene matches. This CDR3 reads CASSGRQGPDTQYF. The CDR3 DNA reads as TGTGCCAGTAGTGGCCGACAGGGGCCAGATACGCAGTATTTT.

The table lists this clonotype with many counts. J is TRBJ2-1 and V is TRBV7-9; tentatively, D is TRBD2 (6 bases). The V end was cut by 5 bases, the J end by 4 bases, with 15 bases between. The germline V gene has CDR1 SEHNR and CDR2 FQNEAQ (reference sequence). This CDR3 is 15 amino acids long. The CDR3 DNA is TGTGCCAGCAGCCCCACGGAGGGGAAGTACAATGAGCAGTTCTTC. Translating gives CASSPTEGKYNEQFF.

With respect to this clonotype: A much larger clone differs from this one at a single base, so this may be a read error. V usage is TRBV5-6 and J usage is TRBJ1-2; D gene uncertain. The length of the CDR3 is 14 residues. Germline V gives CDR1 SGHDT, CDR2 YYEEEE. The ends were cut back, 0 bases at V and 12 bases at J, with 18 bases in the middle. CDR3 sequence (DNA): TGTGCCAGCAGCTTGGGGTTCGGGGTTGAAGGCCACACCTTC. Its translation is CASSLGFGVEGHTF.

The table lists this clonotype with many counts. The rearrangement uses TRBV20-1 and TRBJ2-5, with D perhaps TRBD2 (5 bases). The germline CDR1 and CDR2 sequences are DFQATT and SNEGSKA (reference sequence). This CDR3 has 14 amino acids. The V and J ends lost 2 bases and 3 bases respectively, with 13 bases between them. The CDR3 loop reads CSARFGVLEETQYF. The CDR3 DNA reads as TGCAGTGCTAGATTCGGGGTTTTGGAAGAGACCCAGTACTTC.